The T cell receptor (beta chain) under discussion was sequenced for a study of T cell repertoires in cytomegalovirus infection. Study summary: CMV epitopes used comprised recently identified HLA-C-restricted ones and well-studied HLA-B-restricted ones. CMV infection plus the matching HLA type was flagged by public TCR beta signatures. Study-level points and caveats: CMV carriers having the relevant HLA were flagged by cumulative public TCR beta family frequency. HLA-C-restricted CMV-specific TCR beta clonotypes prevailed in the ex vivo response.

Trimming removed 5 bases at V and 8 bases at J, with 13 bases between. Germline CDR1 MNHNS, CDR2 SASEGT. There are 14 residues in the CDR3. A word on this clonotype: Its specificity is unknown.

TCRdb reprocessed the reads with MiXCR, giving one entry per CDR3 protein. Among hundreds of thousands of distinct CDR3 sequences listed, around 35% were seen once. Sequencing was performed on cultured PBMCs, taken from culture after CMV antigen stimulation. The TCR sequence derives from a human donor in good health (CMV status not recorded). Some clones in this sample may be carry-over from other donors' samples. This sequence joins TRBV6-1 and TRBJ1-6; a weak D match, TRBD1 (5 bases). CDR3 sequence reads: CASSPRLGDSPLHF. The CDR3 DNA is TGTGCCAGCAGTCCCCGGTTGGGGGATTCACCCCTCCACTTT.